This TCR beta chain was sequenced for a study of neoadjuvant anti-PD-1 for oral cavity cancer (dated by TCRdb to the early 2020s). As for the study more broadly: Before curative-intent surgical resection, most patients were given three to four biweekly doses of nivolumab at 3 mg/kg. For patients who did not progress, a fourth nivolumab dose was given around day 43, followed by definitive surgical resection on days 50-56. Under RECIST 1.1, patients with complete response, partial response or stable disease were classed as responders, and patients with progression were classed as non-responders. The parent correlative cohort had eleven to twelve patients and a response rate of 30% to 35%.

For survey sequencing, tumor libraries mostly used approximately 4.6 ug of input genomic DNA, with two replicates for each sample. The immunoSEQ hsTCRbeta kit was used to prepare TCRbeta libraries according to the manufacturer's instructions. The finished libraries were brought together in one pool at approximately 3.2 nM, which was then read using an Illumina NovaSeq 6000 S4 flow cell. Concerning the study's data processing: The immunoSEQ Analyzer handled quality control and preprocessing of the raw data. The analysis was limited to productive rearrangements, and each clonotype was defined by a unique CDR3 amino acid sequence. Repertoire clonality was estimated as the Gini-Simpson index, which was computed with the R package tcR. Student's t test was used to compare Gini indices, while Pearson correlation assessed associations with tumor size change. Drawn from immuneACCESS, this table holds only the in-frame rearrangements with V and J called that TCRdb kept. Clones are partly lost; checked studies trace under half to an unresolved V gene and leave the rest unexplained. That table supplies the V and J calls and clone size; D and trimming were determined from the DNA. The sample table contains 35,000 to 40,000 clones; only one count was recorded for about 36% of them. Approximately 15% of the sample is in the top ten clones.

Details on this clone: Its antigen is not yet known. Base qualities are not provided; no much larger clone lies one nucleotide away. Other DNA sequences in this specimen translate into the identical CDR3.

The germline V gene yields MRHNA for CDR1 and SNTAGT for CDR2. CDR3 length: 13 amino acids, cysteine to phenylalanine. Kept here is only the CDR3 DNA, which spans 39 bases and is read in frame from base 1. V was cut back by 8 bases and J by 2 bases, leaving a gap of 11 bases between them. Summary of the overall study and its limitations: Greater tumor shrinkage was correlated with larger post-treatment sizes of preexisting intratumoral clones, suggesting that expansion of preexisting clones contributed to response. Higher pretreatment blood TCRbeta clonality and lower post-treatment tumor TCRbeta clonality were correlated with higher pretreatment blood Treg/Th17 ratios. TCR analyses included only a few patients per response group, and the authors called for larger cohorts for validation.

Sample time point, as interpreted from the label and publication: after neoadjuvant nivolumab, at surgical resection. Patients had been newly diagnosed with stage II-IVA oral cavity squamous cell carcinoma, and no prior systemic or radiation treatment had been given to the patients. The cohort consisted of patients with HPV-negative, locally advanced oral cavity squamous cell carcinoma. Samples were obtained from a longitudinal correlative study of a single-arm phase II trial of neoadjuvant nivolumab in oral cavity squamous cell carcinoma. Subject-matched pre- and post-treatment PBMCs and tumors from three responders and three non-responders underwent genomic DNA-based TCRbeta sequencing. Genomic DNA was isolated from tumor tissue using the Maxwell RSC DNA from Tissue kit.

Sequences were derived from tumor tissue, sampled after nivolumab (anti-PD-1) treatment. The rearrangement combines TRBV6-4 with TRBJ2-3; TRBD2 might be the D gene, on 6 matching bases. The sequence derives from a person aged 40 to 85 with oral cavity squamous cell carcinoma. The DNA is TGTGCCAGCGGGGCGGGGCACACAGATACGCAGTATTTT. It is translated as CASGAGHTDTQYF.